This T cell receptor beta chain came from a study of control samples from healthy donors and cancer patients. Repertoires were generated with immunoSEQ multiplex PCR, while TCRdb's copy carries only in-frame clones and drops some. This sample has 130,000 or so clones; roughly 90% occur once, and the top ten carry roughly 3.1%. V was shortened by 4 bases and J by 5 bases, with 5 bases between the two germline ends. The CDR3 extends over 11 amino acids. The germline V gene has CDR1 MDHEN and CDR2 SYDVKM. This sequence was found in a man in his forties or fifties in good health. V usage is TRBV28 and J usage is TRBJ1-2; D gene uncertain. Material for sequencing was blood. The CDR3 reads CASSWRYGYTF. CDR3 sequence (DNA): TGTGCCAGCAGTTGGAGGTATGGCTACACCTTC.